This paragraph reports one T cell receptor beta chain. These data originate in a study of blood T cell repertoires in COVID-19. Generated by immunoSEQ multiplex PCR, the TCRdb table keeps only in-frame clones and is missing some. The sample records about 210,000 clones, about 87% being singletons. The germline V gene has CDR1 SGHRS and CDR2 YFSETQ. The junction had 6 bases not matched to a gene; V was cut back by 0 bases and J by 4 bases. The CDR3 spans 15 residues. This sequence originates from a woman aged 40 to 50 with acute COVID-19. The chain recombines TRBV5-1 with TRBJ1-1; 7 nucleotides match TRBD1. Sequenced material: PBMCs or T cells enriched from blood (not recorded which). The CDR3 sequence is CASSLEPGGSTEAFF. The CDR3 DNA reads TGCGCCAGCAGCTTGGAACCAGGGGGTAGCACTGAAGCTTTCTTT.